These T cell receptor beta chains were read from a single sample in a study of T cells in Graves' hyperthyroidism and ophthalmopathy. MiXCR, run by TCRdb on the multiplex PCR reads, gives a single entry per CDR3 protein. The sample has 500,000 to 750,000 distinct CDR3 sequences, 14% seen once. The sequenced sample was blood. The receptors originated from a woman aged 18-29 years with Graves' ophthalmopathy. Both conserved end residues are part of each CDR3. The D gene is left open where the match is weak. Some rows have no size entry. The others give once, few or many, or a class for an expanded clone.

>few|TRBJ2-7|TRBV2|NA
CASSQVGATTTYEQYF
TGCGCCAGCAGCCAAGTGGGGGCAACCACGACTTACGAGCAGTACTTC
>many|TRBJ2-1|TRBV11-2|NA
CASSLVTLSYNEQFF
TGTGCCAGCAGCTTAGTCACACTATCCTACAATGAGCAGTTCTTC
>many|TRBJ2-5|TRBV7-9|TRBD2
CASSLKGETSVTIAPETQYF
TGTGCCAGCAGCTTGAAAGGCGAGACTAGCGTTACCATTGCACCGGAGACCCAGTACTTC
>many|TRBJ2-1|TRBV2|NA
CASSRLGGNEQFF
TGTGCCAGCAGCCGCCTAGGGGGCAATGAGCAGTTCTTC
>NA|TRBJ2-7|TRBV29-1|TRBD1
CSVEGGQVPYEQYF
TGCAGCGTTGAGGGGGGACAGGTTCCCTACGAGCAGTACTTC
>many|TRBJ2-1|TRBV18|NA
CASSPLASVSGDEQFF
TGTGCCAGCTCACCACTGGCTAGCGTCTCAGGCGATGAGCAGTTCTTC
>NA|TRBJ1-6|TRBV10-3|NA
CAISEGLANSPLHF
TGTGCCATCAGTGAAGGGTTGGCAAATTCACCCCTCCACTTT
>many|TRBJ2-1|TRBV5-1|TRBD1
CASSWSGTGNEQFF
TGCGCCAGCAGCTGGTCCGGGACAGGAAATGAGCAGTTCTTC
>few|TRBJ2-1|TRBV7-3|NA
CASSFPTEARAKSSGSYNEQFF
TGTGCCAGCAGCTTCCCGACAGAGGCTAGAGCGAAATCCTCGGGCTCCTACAATGAGCAGTTCTTC
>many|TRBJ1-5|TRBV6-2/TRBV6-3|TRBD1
CASSTDRFYGPQHF
TGTGCCAGCAGCACGGACAGGTTCTATGGGCCCCAGCATTTT
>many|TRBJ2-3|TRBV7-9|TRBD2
CASSLADPSTDTQYF
TGTGCCAGCAGCCTAGCGGACCCTAGCACAGATACGCAGTATTTT
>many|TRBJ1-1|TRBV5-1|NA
CASSLGTASWNTEAFF
TGCGCCAGCAGCTTAGGTACAGCTTCGTGGAACACTGAAGCTTTCTTT
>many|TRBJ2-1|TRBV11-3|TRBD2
CASSVSTSGRVYEQFF
TGTGCCAGCAGCGTCTCCACTAGCGGGAGGGTGTATGAGCAGTTCTTC
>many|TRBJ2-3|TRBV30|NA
CAWSVGSTQYF
TGTGCCTGGAGTGTAGGATCTACGCAGTATTTT
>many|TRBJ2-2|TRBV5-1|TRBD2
CASSLAGTSPLDRELFF
TGCGCCAGCAGCTTGGCCGGGACTAGCCCCCTGGACCGGGAGCTGTTTTTT
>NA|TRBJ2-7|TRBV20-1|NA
CSAGTTDFSYEQYF
TGCAGTGCCGGCACTACAGATTTCTCCTACGAGCAGTACTTC
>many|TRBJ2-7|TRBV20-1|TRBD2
CSARDQTSGRLDEQYF
TGCAGTGCTAGAGATCAAACTAGCGGGAGATTGGACGAGCAGTACTTC
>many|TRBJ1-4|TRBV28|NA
CASSSPNWAAGREKLFF
TGTGCCAGCAGTTCTCCTAATTGGGCGGCAGGGCGGGAAAAACTGTTTTTT
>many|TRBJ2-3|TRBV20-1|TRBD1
CSARDRGGDTQYF
TGCAGTGCTAGGGACAGGGGTGGCGATACGCAGTATTTT
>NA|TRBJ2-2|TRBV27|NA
CASSLFQPVNTGELFF
TGTGCCAGCAGTTTGTTCCAACCAGTGAACACCGGGGAGCTGTTTTTT
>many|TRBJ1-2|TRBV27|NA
CASSSSLRGSYGYTF
TGTGCCAGCAGTTCTTCCCTGAGAGGGAGCTATGGCTACACCTTC
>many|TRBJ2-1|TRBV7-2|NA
CASSLDPGHWVNEQFF
TGTGCCAGCAGCTTAGATCCGGGACACTGGGTCAATGAGCAGTTCTTC
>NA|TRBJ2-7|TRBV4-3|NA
CASSQGGQGRNEQYF
TGCGCCAGCAGCCAAGGCGGCCAGGGGAGGAACGAGCAGTACTTC
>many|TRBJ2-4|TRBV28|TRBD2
CASRPPGLAGMWKSFKNIQYF
TGTGCCAGCAGACCCCCGGGACTAGCGGGAATGTGGAAGTCGTTCAAAAACATTCAGTACTTC
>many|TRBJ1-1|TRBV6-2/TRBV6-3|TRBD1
CASSYPGTGVRGTTEAFF
TGTGCCAGCAGTTACCCCGGGACAGGGGTAAGAGGGACCACTGAAGCTTTCTTT
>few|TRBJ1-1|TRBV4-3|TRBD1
CASSQDWGTGVGQSTEAFF
TGCGCCAGCAGCCAAGATTGGGGGACAGGGGTGGGCCAGAGCACTGAAGCTTTCTTT